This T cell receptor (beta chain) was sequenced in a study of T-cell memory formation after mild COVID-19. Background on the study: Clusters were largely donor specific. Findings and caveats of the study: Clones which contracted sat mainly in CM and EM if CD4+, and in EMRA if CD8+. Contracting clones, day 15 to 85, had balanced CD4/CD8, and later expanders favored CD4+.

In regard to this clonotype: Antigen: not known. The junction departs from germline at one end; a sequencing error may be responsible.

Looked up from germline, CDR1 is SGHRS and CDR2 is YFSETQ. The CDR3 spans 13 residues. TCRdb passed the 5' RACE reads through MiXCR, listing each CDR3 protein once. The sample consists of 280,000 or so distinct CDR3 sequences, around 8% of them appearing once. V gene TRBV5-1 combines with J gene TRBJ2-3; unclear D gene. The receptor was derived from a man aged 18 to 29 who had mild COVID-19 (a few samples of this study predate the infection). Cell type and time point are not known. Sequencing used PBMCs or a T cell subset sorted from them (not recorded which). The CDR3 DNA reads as TGCGCCAGCAGTTCACCTTCCGGAGATACGCAGTACTTT. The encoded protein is CASSSPSGDTQYF. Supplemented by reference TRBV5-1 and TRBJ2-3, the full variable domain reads KAGVTQTPRYLIKTRGQQVTLSCSPISGHRSVSWYQQTPGQGLQFLFEYFSETQRNKGNFPGRFSGRQFSNSRSEMNVSTLELGDSALYLCASSSPSGDTQYFGPGTRLTVL.